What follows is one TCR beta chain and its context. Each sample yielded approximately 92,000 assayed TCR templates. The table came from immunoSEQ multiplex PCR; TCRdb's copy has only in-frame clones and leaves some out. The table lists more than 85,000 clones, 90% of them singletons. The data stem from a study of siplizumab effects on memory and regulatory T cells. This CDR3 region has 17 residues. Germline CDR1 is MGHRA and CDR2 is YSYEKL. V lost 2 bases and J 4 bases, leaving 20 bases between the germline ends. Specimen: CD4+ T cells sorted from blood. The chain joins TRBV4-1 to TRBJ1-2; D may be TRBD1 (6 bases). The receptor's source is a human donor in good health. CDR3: CASSQPLRGPSGYGYTF. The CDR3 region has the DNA TGCGCCAGCAGCCAACCGCTCAGGGGCCCCTCGGGCTATGGCTACACCTTC.